This entry lists 14 T cell receptor beta chains sequenced from one sample in a study of blood T cells in healthy people across ages. Using a J-beta primer mix together with a sample-barcoded 5' primer, a second PCR was run for about 6 to 12 cycles. MiXCR, run by TCRdb on the 5' RACE reads, gives a single entry per CDR3 protein. The table records over 950,000 distinct CDR3 sequences, roughly 47% of them present only once. The sequenced sample was blood. These receptors originate from a woman aged 55 to 70 in good health.

In this sample, this clonotype turned up a few times. The CDR3 DNA reads TGTGCCAGCAGCCAAGATCGTCTTCTTTTTCGAAGACCGGGGGAGACCCAGTACTTC. Protein sequence: CASSQDRLLFRRPGETQYF. V gene TRBV14 combines with J gene TRBJ2-5; possibly TRBD2 for D (5 bases). CDR1 and CDR2 (germline): SGHDN, FVKESK. V was pared by 0 bases and J by 5 bases, with 25 bases between. The CDR3 is 19 amino acids.

The chain employs TRBV6-2 or TRBV6-3 and TRBJ2-3, with 9 bases aligning to TRBD2. The ends lost 5 bases at V and 6 bases at J; junction bases unmatched: 6. This CDR3 comprises 14 residues. Per germline, CDR1 MNHEY and CDR2 SVGEGT. The CDR3 sequence: CASSPLAGEDTQYF. The CDR3 region has the DNA TGTGCCAGCAGTCCCTTAGCGGGAGAGGATACGCAGTATTTT.

The J gene is TRBJ2-1, the V gene TRBV4-3; 9 bases fit TRBD1. This CDR3 comprises 16 residues. Germline CDR1 LGHNA, CDR2 YSLEER. V lost 2 bases, J lost 10 bases, and 12 bases stayed unmatched. The CDR3 is CASSQQGTGWKAEQFF. CDR3 nucleotides: TGCGCCAGCAGCCAACAAGGGACAGGGTGGAAAGCAGAGCAGTTCTTC.

V is TRBV10-3 and J is TRBJ1-4; D is unclear. CDR3 length: 14 residues. CDR1 ENHRY and CDR2 SYGVKD come from the germline V gene. Trimming stripped 6 bases from V and 7 bases from J, with 15 bases between. CDR3 amino acids: CAIRDPLFGEKLFF. Here the CDR3 DNA reads TGTGCCATCAGGGACCCTCTTTTCGGTGAAAAACTGTTTTTT.

This clonotype is a singleton in its sample. The rearrangement uses TRBV20-1 and TRBJ2-5, with 7 bases lining up with TRBD2. The J call may be faulty, since TRBJ2-7 better matches the DNA end. Germline CDR1 reads DFQATT; CDR2 reads SNEGSKA (reference sequence). CDR3 size: 13 residues. This CDR3 reads CSVGTSANYEQYF. The CDR3 region has the DNA TGCAGTGTCGGAACTAGCGCCAACTACGAGCAGTACTTC.

The table lists this clonotype with many counts. The V call is TRBV29-1, the J call TRBJ2-1; D uncertain. In germline, CDR1 is SQVTM, CDR2 ANQGSEA. V dropped 5 bases and J dropped 7 bases, with 9 bases sitting between them. This CDR3 region has 11 residues. CDR3: CSVLHGNEQFF. The CDR3 nucleotides read TGCAGCGTTCTCCACGGAAATGAGCAGTTCTTC.

V gene TRBV20-1 combines with J gene TRBJ2-4; no definite D call. The CDR3 spans 13 residues. V was shortened by 0 bases and J by 8 bases, with 11 bases between the two germline ends. From germline, CDR1 is DFQATT and CDR2 SNEGSKA (reference sequence). The CDR3 is CSARELKFYIQYF. Written as DNA, the CDR3 is TGCAGTGCTAGAGAACTCAAATTCTACATTCAGTACTTC.

The chain has TRBV12-3 or TRBV12-4 and TRBJ1-2; the D is unclear. This CDR3 has 13 residues. V lost 5 bases to trimming and J lost 4 bases, with 11 bases between them. The chain's CDR3 is CASSAGRSYGYTF. For the CDR3, the DNA is TGTGCCAGCAGTGCTGGACGTAGCTATGGCTACACCTTC.

This clonotype was recorded a few times. The V call is TRBV12-3 or TRBV12-4, the J call TRBJ2-6, with 7 bases fitting TRBD1. Trimming took 8 bases from V and 1 from J; bases not matched to a gene: 5. The CDR3 is made up of 15 amino acids. In DNA, the CDR3 is TGTGCCAGCGGACAGGCTGGTTCTGGGGCCAACGTCCTGACTTTC. Its protein product is CASGQAGSGANVLTF.

This clonotype turned up a few times. The chain carries TRBV5-6 and TRBJ2-7; D unresolved. Trimming took 4 bases from V and 1 from J, leaving 12 bases between them. CDR1 and CDR2 from the germline V gene are SGHDT and YYEEEE. CDR3 size: 14 residues. The DNA of the CDR3 is TGTGCCAGCAGCCGAGCTCCGTTTTCCTACGAGCAGTACTTC. Translating gives CASSRAPFSYEQYF.

Comment on this clonotype: Its ends do not fully match the called genes, so a read error is possible. V and J are TRBV6-5 and TRBJ1-2; 9 bases fit TRBD1. Germline V CDR1 and CDR2: MNHEY, SVGAGI. The CDR3 has 13 amino acids. The CDR3 reads CACSQGQGYGYTF. CDR3 in DNA: TGTGCCTGCAGCCAGGGACAGGGATATGGCTACACCTTC.

This clonotype was observed once. The genes are TRBV24-1 and TRBJ2-2; 13 bases fit TRBD2. This CDR3 region has 19 residues. From germline, CDR1 is KGHDR and CDR2 SFDVKD. The V segment lost 4 bases and the J segment 1 base; nucleotides outside the gene matches: 8. CDR3 in DNA: TGTGCCACCAGTGAGGGATCGGGACTAGCGGGAATGAACACCGGGGAGCTGTTTTTT. Residues: CATSEGSGLAGMNTGELFF.

This rearrangement joins TRBV20-1 to TRBJ2-1; D not resolved. The J call may be in error: the DNA end matches TRBJ2-7 better. The CDR3 loop spans 10 amino acids. In germline, CDR1 is DFQATT, CDR2 SNEGSKA (reference sequence). CDR3 nucleotide sequence: TGCAGTGCTAGTAACAATGAGCAGTACTTC. Translation: CSASNNEQYF.

This rearrangement joins TRBV21-1 to TRBJ2-5; no check of the table's D call, TRBD2, against the DNA was made. TRBV21-1 is a pseudogene. The CDR3 consists of 15 residues. The CDR3 DNA is TGTGCCAGCAGCAATCTAAGTCCTCACGGGGAGACCCAGTACTTC. Amino acids: CASSNLSPHGETQYF.